This T cell receptor beta chain was sequenced during a study of human T cells and chemical hapten exposure. Study overall: There were per-sample TCR yield variations, arising mainly from small pooled library volume differences.

TCRdb reprocessed the RACE reads with MiXCR, giving one entry per CDR3 protein. The data show about 380,000 distinct CDR3 sequences, around 5% seen once. Regarding time point: patch test 1, 2 weeks after DPC sensitization. Treatment noted: therapeutic diphenylcyclopropenone sensitization with weekly scalp DPC. Only after blood had been drawn was each patch test applied. The study extracted total RNA from unfractionated whole blood. In germline, CDR1 is MNHEY, CDR2 SVGAGI. Trimming left V 0 bases short and J 1 base short, with 13 bases between. This CDR3 is built from 16 residues. The chain employs TRBV6-5 and TRBJ2-7; D is undetermined. This specimen was whole blood, taken in connection with sensitization to the hapten diphenylcyclopropenone (DPC). This sequence was found in a woman aged 50 to 60 with alopecia areata. Some clones in this sample may be carry-over from other donors' samples. CDR3 sequence: CASSYSSAASSYEQYF. The CDR3, as DNA: TGTGCCAGCAGTTACTCGAGTGCTGCGAGTTCCTACGAGCAGTACTTC.